The present TCR beta chain was sequenced within a study of T cell responses to AZD1222 COVID-19 vaccine. General observations from the study: Variant regions that are unmutated are reportedly the target of nearly half of spike-specific TCRs. Vaccine-related CD4 TCRs covered spike, predominating at 160-218 and 743-854. Clonal diversity may have been underestimated, and the donors were mostly white British, with more females than males. Spike-specific TCR breadth and depth were elevated following two AZD1222 doses.

The CDR3 covers 15 residues. Looked up from germline, CDR1 is SGHTA and CDR2 is FQGNSA. V shed 1 base, J shed 6 bases, and the junction held 6 bases outside the gene matches. Turning to this clone: The antigen is undetermined.

Using immunoSEQ multiplex PCR, the repertoire was profiled, and TCRdb retains in-frame clones only, with some absent. The sample gives about 140,000 clones, about 90% of which show up once; 7.5% to 9.5% is in the top ten. V gene TRBV7-2 combines with J gene TRBJ2-4, with 7 bases aligning to TRBD2. The receptor's source is an adult who received the MenACWY meningococcal vaccine as a control. The source was peripheral blood, collected 28 days after the second dose of the MenACWY control vaccine. CDR3 DNA: TGTGCCAGCAGCTTAGAGGTTAGCGGGCGAAACATTCAGTACTTC. Encoded protein: CASSLEVSGRNIQYF. Full variable domain (rest looked up from reference TRBV7-2 and TRBJ2-4): GAGVSQSPSNKVTEKGKDVELRCDPISGHTALYWYRQSLGQGLEFLIYFQGNSAPDKSGLPSDRFSAERTGGSVSTLTIQRTQQEDSAVYLCASSLEVSGRNIQYFGAGTRLSVL.